This record covers a single TCR beta chain. The antigen remains unidentified. The germline V gene has CDR1 MDHEN and CDR2 SYDVKM. Trimming cost V 5 bases and J 1 base, with 18 bases left between them. The CDR3 has 17 residues. TCRdb reprocessed the reads with MiXCR, giving one entry per CDR3 protein. The sample carries roughly 760,000 distinct CDR3 sequences, less than 40% recorded once. This sample is drawn from a study of T cell repertoires in cytomegalovirus infection. Turning to the study itself: Indicated by public TCR beta signatures were CMV infection and matching HLA type.

Whole-study results and caveats: Summed public TCR beta family frequency identified CMV carriers bearing the relevant HLA. The ex vivo response was dominated by HLA-C-restricted CMV-specific TCR beta clonotypes.

The TCR was taken from a human donor in good health (CMV status not recorded). Some clones in this sample may be carry-over from other donors' samples. The chain carries TRBV28 and TRBJ1-5; D is undetermined. The material sequenced was PBMCs. The CDR3 coding sequence is TGTGCCAGCAGTCCCAACGAGGGCGGCGGGAGCAATCAGCCCCAGCATTTT. Protein sequence: CASSPNEGGGSNQPQHF.